This TCR beta chain stems from a study of T-cell memory formation after mild COVID-19. Whole-study results and caveats: The authors left the SARS-CoV-2 specificity of second-wave clones peaking on day 37 unconfirmed.

There are 15 residues in the CDR3. CDR1 is KGHSH and CDR2 is LQKENI in the germline V gene. The germline V and J ends were trimmed by 3 bases and 0 bases, with 11 bases remaining between them. On this clonotype: The antigen is unknown.

One entry per CDR3 protein results from TCRdb running MiXCR on the 5' RACE reads. The data show just under 350,000 distinct CDR3 sequences, approximately 12% seen once. Sample: PBMCs or a T cell subset sorted from them (not recorded which). The V gene is TRBV18, the J gene TRBJ1-1; TRBD1 might be the D (6 bases). This receptor was taken from a man younger than 35 who had mild COVID-19 (a few samples of this study predate the infection). Cell type and time point are not known. Written as DNA, the CDR3 is TGTGCCAGCTCACCCGGGGACACCATGAACACTGAAGCTTTCTTT. It specifies CASSPGDTMNTEAFF. Filled out from reference TRBV18 and TRBJ1-1, the complete variable domain reads NAGVMQNPRHLVRRRGQEARLRCSPMKGHSHVYWYRQLPEEGLKFMVYLQKENIIDESGMPKERFSAEFPKEGPSILRIQQVVRGDSAAYFCASSPGDTMNTEAFFGQGTRLTVV.